This T cell receptor (beta chain) was retrieved from a study of T cells in Graves' hyperthyroidism and ophthalmopathy. Study-level background: Upon initial diagnosis and before any treatment, peripheral blood was collected.

This clonotype was seen a handful of times. V trimming: 5 bases; J trimming: 4 bases; junction bases outside the gene matches: 10. Germline CDR1 is MDHEN and CDR2 is SYDVKM. This CDR3 spans 15 amino acids. Template material for amplifying TCR beta CDR3 regions consisted of RNA transcripts. The HTBI primer set served for first-round RT-PCR of the TCR CDR3. TCRdb ran MiXCR on the multiplex PCR reads and lists one entry per CDR3 protein. The sample has 730,000 or so distinct CDR3 sequences, 18% seen once. Investigators excluded patients with uncontrolled infection, other autoimmune disease, pregnancy or lactation. Diagnoses used clinical symptoms, serum thyroxine and TRAb, thyroid ultrasound and orbital computed tomography. The authors obtained PBMCs from 9 to 10 ml of fresh peripheral blood.

This rearrangement joins TRBV28 to TRBJ1-2, with 7 nucleotides matching TRBD1. This TCR derives from a woman in her forties or fifties with Graves' hyperthyroidism that later progressed to Graves' ophthalmopathy. Material for sequencing was blood. Here the CDR3 DNA reads TGTGCCAGCAGTCTAACCGGGACAGAGGTCTATGGCTACACCTTC. This sequence encodes CASSLTGTEVYGYTF.